Below are 27 T cell receptor beta chains sequenced from a single sample in a study of blood T cell repertoires in COVID-19. The method was immunoSEQ multiplex PCR; TCRdb's version includes in-frame clones alone and lacks a portion of them. This table has over 100,000 clones, about four fifths appearing once. The sample consisted of peripheral blood. The receptors shown here come from a woman aged 60-75 years with active or convalescent COVID-19.

The rearrangement links TRBV24-1 to TRBJ2-7; D may be TRBD1 (5 bases). The CDR3 contains 11 residues. From germline, CDR1 is KGHDR and CDR2 SFDVKD. Trimming removed 7 bases from V and 4 bases from J, with 7 bases in between. The chain's CDR3 is CATRRTYEQYF. CDR3 nucleotide sequence: TGTGCCACCAGGAGGACATACGAGCAGTACTTC.

CDR3 nucleotides: TGCGCCAGCAGCTTGGCCGGGGAAGATACGCAGTATTTT. As protein: CASSLAGEDTQYF. J is TRBJ2-3 and V is TRBV5-1, with D possibly TRBD2 on 5 matching bases. V was cut by 0 bases and J by 5 bases, with 7 bases left in between. The germline CDR1 and CDR2 sequences are SGHRS and YFSETQ. The CDR3 is 13 residues long.

The V and J genes are TRBV6-5 and TRBJ1-1; 7 bases align to TRBD1. CDR1 MNHEY and CDR2 SVGAGI come from the germline V gene. The CDR3 loop spans 14 amino acids. Trimming removed 4 bases from V and 7 bases from J; junction bases left unmatched: 9. CDR3 amino acids: CASSSSRDRVEAFF. The CDR3 nucleotides read TGTGCCAGCAGTTCGTCCCGGGACAGAGTTGAAGCTTTCTTT.

This clone was observed a handful of times. The chain carries TRBV24-1 and TRBJ1-5; TRBD1 aligns across 8 bases. The germline V gene has CDR1 KGHDR and CDR2 SFDVKD. The CDR3 covers 17 residues. V gave up 2 bases and J gave up 2 bases; unmatched junction bases: 7. CDR3 nucleotide sequence: TGTGCCACCAGTGATTCATCGACAGGGGCTGGCAATCAGCCCCAGCATTTT. It yields the protein CATSDSSTGAGNQPQHF.

CDR3 sequence: CASSSPGIPRKAFF. CDR3 DNA: TGTGCCAGCAGCTCCCCGGGTATTCCTAGGAAAGCTTTCTTT. The chain employs TRBV7-2 and TRBJ1-1; D unresolved. The CDR3 has 14 residues. Per the germline V gene, CDR1 is SGHTA and CDR2 is FQGNSA. Trimming took off 4 bases at V and 9 bases at J, with 18 bases between the two ends.

The V and J genes are TRBV10-3 and TRBJ1-2; D not certain. Trimming took off 6 bases at V and 5 bases at J, with 13 bases between the two ends. CDR1 is ENHRY and CDR2 is SYGVKD in the germline V gene. CDR3 length: 13 residues. As DNA, the CDR3 is TGTGCCATCAGCCCGGTTGAGGAGTATGGCTACACCTTC. Its protein product is CAISPVEEYGYTF.

V usage is TRBV4-1 and J usage is TRBJ1-4, with 12 positions matching TRBD1. V lost 4 bases, J lost 3 bases, and 9 bases stayed unmatched. Germline V CDR1 and CDR2: MGHRA, YSYEKL. CDR3 length: 18 residues. The CDR3 DNA sequence: TGCGCCAGCAGCCGAGGGACAGGGGGCCTTATGGCTAATGAAAAACTGTTTTTT. This encodes CASSRGTGGLMANEKLFF.

The chain joins TRBV5-1 to TRBJ2-7; weak D call: TRBD1 (5 bases). The CDR3 is 15 amino acids. Germline CDR1 reads SGHRS; CDR2 reads YFSETQ. Trimming left V 1 base short and J 5 bases short, with 16 bases between. CDR3 DNA: TGCGCCAGCAGCTTGTGGTCAGGGCGCGTCAACGAGCAGTACTTC. Protein product: CASSLWSGRVNEQYF. The full variable domain, its missing parts supplied by reference TRBV5-1 and TRBJ2-7, is KAGVTQTPRYLIKTRGQQVTLSCSPISGHRSVSWYQQTPGQGLQFLFEYFSETQRNKGNFPGRFSGRQFSNSRSEMNVSTLELGDSALYLCASSLWSGRVNEQYFGPGTRLTVT.

The chain recombines TRBV5-4 with TRBJ2-2; D remains ambiguous. V was trimmed by 0 bases and J by 10 bases, leaving 16 bases between them. The CDR3 consists of 15 residues. Germline loops: CDR1 SGHNT, CDR2 YYREEE (reference sequence). This CDR3 is CASSLDPDSHLELFF. CDR3 nucleotide sequence: TGTGCCAGCAGCTTGGATCCTGACTCGCACCTGGAGCTGTTTTTT.

The chain combines TRBV7-2 with TRBJ2-7, with 7 positions matching TRBD1. V shed 5 bases, J shed 3 bases, and the junction held 10 bases outside the gene matches. The V gene's germline CDR1 is SGHTA and CDR2 FQGNSA. The CDR3 length is 15 residues. The CDR3 loop is CASSTTGQEIYEQYF. The DNA for the CDR3 is TGTGCCAGCAGCACTACAGGACAGGAAATCTACGAGCAGTACTTC. The full variable domain, with the rest looked up from reference TRBV7-2 and TRBJ2-7, is GAGVSQSPSNKVTEKGKDVELRCDPISGHTALYWYRQSLGQGLEFLIYFQGNSAPDKSGLPSDRFSAERTGGSVSTLTIQRTQQEDSAVYLCASSTTGQEIYEQYFGPGTRLTVT.

This clone appeared once. CDR3 nucleotide sequence: TGTGCCAGCAGCTTTAACTATGGCTACACCTTC. It is translated as CASSFNYGYTF. This chain uses TRBV25-1 with TRBJ1-2, with no clear D. Trimming took off 6 bases at V and 1 base at J, with 3 bases between the two ends. This CDR3 region has 11 residues. Germline CDR1 and CDR2: MGHDK and SYGVNS.

The chain has TRBV4-3 and TRBJ2-2; 7 bases agree with TRBD1. CDR1 LGHNA and CDR2 YSLEER come from the germline V gene. The CDR3 loop spans 16 amino acids. The V gene end was trimmed by 1 base and the J gene end by 1 base; junction bases not matched to a gene: 3. The CDR3 DNA sequence: TGCGCCAGCAGCCAAGGACAGGGTCTGAACACCGGGGAGCTGTTTTTT. This codes for CASSQGQGLNTGELFF.

This chain links TRBV29-1 with TRBJ2-1; D ambiguous. Germline-derived CDR1 and CDR2 are SQVTM and ANQGSEA. The length of the CDR3 is 14 residues. V lost 3 bases and J lost 2, with 11 bases in between. Written as DNA, the CDR3 is TGCAGCGTTGATGGCGGTCTAACCTACAATGAGCAGTTCTTC. Encoded protein: CSVDGGLTYNEQFF.

The V gene is TRBV29-1, the J gene TRBJ2-3, with D possibly being TRBD1 (5 bases). Trimming took 4 bases from V and 1 from J, leaving 9 bases between them. Germline CDR1 is SQVTM and CDR2 is ANQGSEA. The CDR3 has 13 residues. CDR3 residues: CSVVQGGTDTQYF. DNA for the CDR3: TGCAGCGTTGTTCAGGGCGGCACAGATACGCAGTATTTT.

The V call is TRBV6-2 or TRBV6-3, the J call TRBJ2-1, with D perhaps matching TRBD2 (6 bases). The CDR3 has 14 residues. V was pared by 8 bases and J by 8 bases, with 19 bases between. CDR1 and CDR2 from the germline V gene are MNHEY and SVGEGT. In nucleotides, the CDR3 is TGTGCCAGCTGCCCCCGGCTGGGAGGCGATGAGCAGTTCTTC. Translation gives CASCPRLGGDEQFF.

The chain carries TRBV2 and TRBJ1-5; 8 positions match TRBD1. The CDR3 spans 15 residues. Germline trimming cut 5 bases from V and 2 bases from J; bases unmatched to any gene: 5. Germline V gives CDR1 SNHLY, CDR2 FYNNEI. CDR3 nucleotide sequence: TGTGCCAGCAGTCCGGACAGGGTTGGCAATCAGCCCCAGCATTTT. Translated: CASSPDRVGNQPQHF.

This chain connects TRBV19 to TRBJ1-1; D might be TRBD1 (5 bases). CDR3 size: 15 residues. Trimming stripped 3 bases from V and 4 bases from J, with 15 bases between. Germline V gene data show CDR1 as LNHDA and CDR2 as SQIVND (reference sequence). The CDR3 DNA is TGTGCCAGTAGTATCCAGGGTGTTCGAAGCACTGAAGCTTTCTTT. Protein product: CASSIQGVRSTEAFF.

The V and J genes are TRBV5-6 and TRBJ1-1; maybe TRBD1 (5 bases). This CDR3 comprises 14 residues. Germline CDR1 reads SGHDT; CDR2 reads YYEEEE. V shed 5 bases and J shed 5 bases, with 16 bases lying between them. The CDR3 loop is CASRFIWGETEAFF. The DNA of the CDR3 is TGTGCCAGCAGATTTATTTGGGGGGAAACTGAAGCTTTCTTT.

This chain connects TRBV5-1 to TRBJ2-2; 10 positions agree with TRBD2. Germline assignment: CDR1 SGHRS and CDR2 YFSETQ. The ends lost 4 bases at V and 5 bases at J; junction bases unmatched: 5. The length of the CDR3 is 15 residues. In nucleotides, the CDR3 is TGCGCCAGCAGCCCCCAAGCGGGGGGGACCGGGGAGCTGTTTTTT. As protein: CASSPQAGGTGELFF. Complete variable domain (other parts from reference TRBV5-1 and TRBJ2-2): KAGVTQTPRYLIKTRGQQVTLSCSPISGHRSVSWYQQTPGQGLQFLFEYFSETQRNKGNFPGRFSGRQFSNSRSEMNVSTLELGDSALYLCASSPQAGGTGELFFGEGSRLTVL.

The rearrangement links TRBV28 to TRBJ1-5; 7 nucleotides line up with TRBD1. After removal of 6 bases from V and 3 bases from J, the junction contained 5 bases not matched to a gene. CDR1 is MDHEN and CDR2 is SYDVKM in the germline V gene. This CDR3 contains 14 residues. CDR3 residues: CASRSEGANQPQHF. In DNA, the CDR3 is TGTGCCAGCAGGTCAGAGGGGGCCAATCAGCCCCAGCATTTT.

J is TRBJ2-2 and V is TRBV3-1 (or the pseudogene TRBV3-2); TRBD2 is a possible D gene (5 bases). Deletions cut 4 bases from V and 6 bases from J, with 12 bases between. CDR1 is LGHDT and CDR2 is YNNKEL in the germline V gene (reference sequence). The CDR3 is 14 amino acids. Here the CDR3 reads CASSLGEKAGELFF. The CDR3 region has the DNA TGTGCCAGCAGCCTCGGGGAAAAGGCCGGGGAGCTGTTTTTT.

The CDR3 bases are TGTGCCAGTAGTATTGGCCCCGAAACAGATACGCAGTATTTT. Its protein product is CASSIGPETDTQYF. The chain recombines TRBV19 with TRBJ2-3, with unresolved D. V shed 3 bases and J shed 3 bases, with 10 bases lying between them. Looked up from germline, CDR1 is LNHDA and CDR2 is SQIVND (reference sequence). CDR3 size: 14 residues.

V and J are TRBV9 and TRBJ2-2, with 8 nucleotides matching TRBD2. In germline, CDR1 is SGDLS, CDR2 YYNGEE. This CDR3 contains 16 residues. V shed 4 bases and J 8 bases; nucleotides not matched to a gene: 13. The chain's CDR3 is CASSPGAGDPRGELFF. The CDR3 DNA sequence: TGTGCCAGCAGCCCCGGAGCGGGGGATCCAAGGGGGGAGCTGTTTTTT. Full variable domain (missing parts from reference TRBV9 and TRBJ2-2): DSGVTQTPKHLITATGQRVTLRCSPRSGDLSVYWYQQSLDQGLQFLIQYYNGEERAKGNILERFSAQQFPDLHSELNLSSLELGDSALYFCASSPGAGDPRGELFFGEGSRLTVL.

The chain uses TRBV29-1 and TRBJ1-5; TRBD1 aligns across 9 bases. Germline V CDR1 and CDR2: SQVTM, ANQGSEA. Unmatched junction bases numbered 4, after V lost 7 bases and J lost 0 bases. CDR3 length: 14 residues. The CDR3 loop reads CSAGTGSSNQPQHF. The CDR3 bases are TGCAGCGCCGGGACAGGGTCTAGCAATCAGCCCCAGCATTTT.

J is TRBJ2-7 and V is TRBV28; 9 positions match TRBD2. Germline CDR1 reads MDHEN; CDR2 reads SYDVKM. The V and J ends lost 2 bases and 7 bases, in that order; junction bases with no gene match: 9. The CDR3 runs to 15 residues. This CDR3 reads CASSLMIAGGLEQYF. As DNA, the CDR3 is TGTGCCAGCAGTTTAATGATTGCGGGAGGGCTTGAGCAGTACTTC.

The V call is TRBV5-1, the J call TRBJ1-2; possibly TRBD1 for D (5 bases). Trimming shortened V by 1 base and J by 4 bases, and 14 bases separated the two germline ends. This CDR3 is built from 15 residues. Germline-derived CDR1 and CDR2 are SGHRS and YFSETQ. CDR3 DNA sequence: TGCGCCAGCAGCTTGCGAGGAGGGGAAGCCTATGGCTACACCTTC. It specifies CASSLRGGEAYGYTF.

Only one count was recorded for this clone. The J gene is TRBJ2-3, the V gene TRBV20-1, with 8 nucleotides matching TRBD2. V dropped 3 bases and J dropped 3; count of bases not matched to a gene: 5. The CDR3 sequence is 14 residues long. CDR1 is DFQATT and CDR2 is SNEGSKA in the germline V gene (reference sequence). The CDR3 nucleotides read TGCAGTGCTAGTCCGCCTAGCGGGACAGATACGCAGTATTTT. It codes for CSASPPSGTDTQYF.